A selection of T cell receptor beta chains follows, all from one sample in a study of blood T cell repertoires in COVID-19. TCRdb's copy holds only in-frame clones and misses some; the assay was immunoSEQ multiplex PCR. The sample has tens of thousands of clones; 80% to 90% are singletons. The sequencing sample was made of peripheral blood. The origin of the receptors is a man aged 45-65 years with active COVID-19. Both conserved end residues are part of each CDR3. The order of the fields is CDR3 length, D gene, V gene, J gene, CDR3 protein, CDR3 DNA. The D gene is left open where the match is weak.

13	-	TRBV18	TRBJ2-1	CASSPFTDNEQFF	TGTGCCAGCTCACCGTTTACGGACAATGAGCAGTTCTTC
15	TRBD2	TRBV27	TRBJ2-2	CASRPGLAGTGELFF	TGTGCCAGCAGGCCGGGACTAGCCGGCACCGGGGAGCTGTTTTTT
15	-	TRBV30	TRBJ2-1	CAYTLDFSSGNEQFF	TGTGCCTACACGTTAGACTTCTCAAGCGGCAATGAGCAGTTCTTC
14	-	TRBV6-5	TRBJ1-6	CASQRRQANSPLHF	TGTGCCAGCCAGCGGAGACAGGCTAATTCACCCCTCCACTTT
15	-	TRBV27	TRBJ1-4	CASSPDRSRNEKLFF	TGTGCCAGCAGTCCAGACAGGTCCCGTAATGAAAAACTGTTTTTT
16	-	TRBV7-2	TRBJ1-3	CASSLARQPPRNTIYF	TGTGCCAGCAGCTTAGCGCGACAGCCCCCCCGAAACACCATATATTTT
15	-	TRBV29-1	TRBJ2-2	CSVGPAGSNTGELFF	TGCAGCGTTGGGCCTGCAGGGTCGAACACCGGGGAGCTGTTTTTT
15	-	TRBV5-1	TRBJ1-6	CASSLDVVSNSPLHF	TGCGCCAGCAGCTTGGATGTAGTTTCTAATTCACCCCTCCACTTT
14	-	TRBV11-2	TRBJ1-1	CASSKWTGDTEAFF	TGTGCCAGCAGCAAATGGACGGGGGACACTGAAGCTTTCTTT
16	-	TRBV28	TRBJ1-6	CASLRDGTPYNSPLHF	TGTGCCAGCCTGCGGGACGGTACTCCCTATAATTCACCCCTCCACTTT
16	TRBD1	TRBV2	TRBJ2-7	CASSELRAGQGASQYF	TGTGCCAGCAGTGAACTTCGTGCCGGACAGGGGGCTTCGCAGTACTTC
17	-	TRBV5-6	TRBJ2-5	CASSLVAGNGIQETQYF	TGTGCCAGCAGCTTGGTGGCAGGTAACGGGATTCAAGAGACCCAGTACTTC
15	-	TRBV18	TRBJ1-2	CASSPQVREDYGYTF	TGTGCCAGCTCACCACAGGTCAGGGAGGACTATGGCTACACCTTC
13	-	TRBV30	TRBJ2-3	CAWTPGNTDTQYF	TGTGCCTGGACTCCGGGGAACACAGATACGCAGTATTTT
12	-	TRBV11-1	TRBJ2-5	CASSPEEETQYF	TGTGCCAGCAGCCCGGAGGAGGAGACCCAGTACTTC
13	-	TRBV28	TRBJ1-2	CASRPTPGDGYTF	TGTGCCAGCAGGCCTACCCCAGGGGATGGCTACACCTTC
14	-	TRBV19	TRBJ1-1	CASSIRTVNTEAFF	TGTGCCAGTAGTATACGGACAGTGAACACTGAAGCTTTCTTT